Listed below are T cell receptor beta chains from one sample, sequenced in a study of graft-versus-host responses after intestinal transplantation. Profiling relied on immunoSEQ multiplex PCR, and the TCRdb table lists in-frame clones only, not all of them. The data contain around 15,000 clones, more than 25% of them singletons. Source: alloreactive CD4+ T cells from a mixed lymphocyte reaction culture, taken before intestinal transplant. Receptors were obtained from a human patient who received an intestinal transplant. The conserved cysteine and the conserved F or W are not part of the CDR3 here. The size entry is marked missing in some rows and otherwise reads once, few, many or a size class.

few TRBJ1-5 TRBV4-3 ASSQVGFSNQPQH
. TRBJ1-5 TRBV7-2 ASNQGQGGNQPQH
few TRBJ2-5 TRBV11-1 ASSLLRTGSETQY
. TRBJ2-7 TRBV5-1 ASSLGGQGTYEQY
few TRBJ2-4 TRBV28 ASSRRDRGGIQY
. TRBJ2-5 TRBV4-3 ASSQLTSGGAGSRGTQY
. TRBJ1-1 TRBV6-1 ASSQRAATTEAF
. TRBJ2-1 TRBV15 ATSRDLGNYNEQF
. TRBJ2-6 TRBV19 ASSIGRDRWSGANVLT
few TRBJ1-6 TRBV6-1 ASRRGEESPLH
few TRBJ1-2 TRBV4-1 ASSQEKGSGYGYT
few TRBJ2-3 TRBV6-1 ASCREWSTDTQY
once TRBJ2-7 TRBV7-9 ASSLAGSPPVYEQY
. TRBJ2-3 TRBV5-4 ASMTEVWTDTQY
. TRBJ2-1 TRBV30 AWSVQPYEQF
. TRBJ2-3 TRBV5-4 ASTTTGGPSDTQY
few TRBJ2-7 TRBV12-5 ASGQSNGAHEQY
. TRBJ1-5 TRBV21-1 ASSPDRRGPQH
. TRBJ2-2 TRBV5-1 ASSLGQNTGELF
few TRBJ1-1 TRBV4-2 ASSQRGNTEAF
. TRBJ2-7 TRBV5-1 ASRGSFEQY
. TRBJ2-1 TRBV6-1 ASNSGRYGEQF
. TRBJ2-1 TRBV7-6 ATSGLPDNEQF
. TRBJ1-5 TRBV7-9 ASSLDNQPQH
medium-sized TRBJ2-1 TRBV7-7 ASSASAGLAVYNEQF
. TRBJ1-2 TRBV6-1 ASRLQVAEGYT